These 18 T cell receptor beta chains share one sample of origin, sequenced in a study of T cell responses to AZD1222 COVID-19 vaccine. Using immunoSEQ multiplex PCR, the repertoire was profiled, and TCRdb retains in-frame clones only, with some absent. The sample carries about 150,000 clones, 90% recorded once. Specimen: peripheral blood, collected on day 0 of AZD1222 vaccination. These receptors all come from an adult in good health.

The chain is built from TRBV19 and TRBJ2-5; possible D gene TRBD2, 6 bases. In germline, CDR1 is LNHDA, CDR2 SQIVND (reference sequence). The CDR3 extends over 17 amino acids. The ends were cut back, 6 bases at V and 5 bases at J, with 25 bases in the middle. The CDR3 reads CASSIRAAALRGETQYF. The CDR3 nucleotides are TGTGCCAGTAGCATCCGGGCCGCCGCACTTCGGGGGGAGACCCAGTACTTC. The variable domain in full, completed from reference TRBV19 and TRBJ2-5, reads DGGITQSPKYLFRKEGQNVTLSCEQNLNHDAMYWYRQDPGQGLRLIYYSQIVNDFQKGDIAEGYSVSREKKESFPLTVTSAQKNPTAFYLCASSIRAAALRGETQYFGPGTRLLVL.

The chain is built from TRBV28 and TRBJ1-4; TRBD1 agrees at 8 bases. This CDR3 is 15 amino acids long. CDR1 is MDHEN, CDR2 SYDVKM, per germline. V trimming: 4 bases; J trimming: 4 bases; junction bases outside the gene matches: 5. The CDR3, as DNA: TGTGCCAGCAGTTCGCCGGGACAGGTTAATGAAAAACTGTTTTTT. Encoded protein: CASSSPGQVNEKLFF. The complete variable domain, with remaining parts taken from reference TRBV28 and TRBJ1-4, reads DVKVTQSSRYLVKRTGEKVFLECVQDMDHENMFWYRQDPGLGLRLIYFSYDVKMKEKGDIPEGYSVSREKKERFSLILESASTNQTSMYLCASSSPGQVNEKLFFGSGTQLSVL.

The V call is TRBV6-2 or TRBV6-3, the J call TRBJ1-1; no clear D gene. There are 17 residues in the CDR3. The germline gives CDR1 MNHEY, CDR2 SVGEGT. Trimming stripped 6 bases from V and 0 bases from J, with 20 bases between. The CDR3, as DNA: TGTGCCAGCAGCGGAAACCATAGAACCGGTGTGAACACTGAAGCTTTCTTT. Translating gives CASSGNHRTGVNTEAFF.

V gene TRBV6-2 or TRBV6-3 combines with J gene TRBJ2-2; 11 bases are shared with TRBD2. The CDR3 spans 15 residues. V lost 5 bases to trimming and J lost 3 bases; unmatched junction nucleotides: 2. Germline loops: CDR1 MNHEY, CDR2 SVGEGT. The CDR3 DNA reads TGTGCCAGCAGTATAGCGGGAGGGGACACCGGGGAGCTGTTTTTT. This sequence encodes CASSIAGGDTGELFF.

The V gene is TRBV7-9, the J gene TRBJ1-1; possibly TRBD1 for D (5 bases). Germline V gene lookup returns CDR1 SEHNR and CDR2 FQNEAQ (reference sequence). This CDR3 has 14 amino acids. V was trimmed by 5 bases and J by 1 base, leaving 11 bases between them. The CDR3 loop is CASSQDSSNTEAFF. CDR3 nucleotides: TGTGCCAGCAGCCAAGACAGCTCGAACACTGAAGCTTTCTTT. The full variable domain, in which reference TRBV7-9 and TRBJ1-1 provide the parts outside the CDR3, is DTGVSQNPRHKITKRGQNVTFRCDPISEHNRLYWYRQTLGQGPEFLTYFQNEAQLEKSRLLSDRFSAERPKGSFSTLEIQRTEQGDSAMYLCASSQDSSNTEAFFGQGTRLTVV.

This clone has just a few counts. The CDR3 bases are TGCGCCAGCAGCTTGGATTGGAGTCAGCCCCAGCATTTT. Translation: CASSLDWSQPQHF. The genes are TRBV5-1 and TRBJ1-5; D is undetermined. Trimming left V 0 bases short and J 6 bases short, with 7 bases between. The CDR3 consists of 13 residues. Germline CDR1 and CDR2: SGHRS and YFSETQ.

The genes are TRBV4-2 and TRBJ1-5; 11 nucleotides agree with TRBD1. The CDR3 runs 21 residues. V lost 1 base, J lost 0 bases, and 14 bases stayed unmatched. CDR1 is LGHNA, CDR2 YNFKEQ, per germline. CDR3 sequence reads: CASSQVTGQGVGGFSNQPQHF. The CDR3 DNA is TGTGCCAGCAGCCAAGTAACGGGACAGGGGGTAGGGGGGTTTAGCAATCAGCCCCAGCATTTT.

Remarks on this clone: The conserved phenylalanine or tryptophan normally closing the CDR3 is absent here, so this likely arose from a read error. Because the CDR3's place on the DNA is in doubt, the DNA is left out and the CDR3 is given as listed by TCRdb. The V gene is TRBV28, the J gene TRBJ2-7; the table's D call TRBD2 went unverified against the DNA. Germline V gene lookup returns CDR1 MDHEN and CDR2 SYDVKM. 13 amino acids form the CDR3, both terminal residues included. CDR3 in amino acids: CASSYTGTSGISL.

To note about this clone: Other DNA sequences within the sample encode an identical CDR3. The V gene is TRBV7-9, the J gene TRBJ1-1, with a tentative D call TRBD1 (5 bases). Trimming cost V 5 bases and J 7 bases, with 11 bases left between them. This CDR3 spans 12 amino acids. Germline values: CDR1 SEHNR, CDR2 FQNEAQ (reference sequence). The CDR3 is CASSEDTLEAFF. The CDR3 nucleotides read TGTGCCAGCAGCGAGGACACCCTTGAAGCTTTCTTT.

V is TRBV24-1 and J is TRBJ1-2, with D perhaps TRBD1 (5 bases). CDR3 length equals 18 residues. V was clipped by 3 bases and J by 0 bases, with 19 bases between them. CDR1 is KGHDR and CDR2 is SFDVKD in the germline V gene. CDR3 nucleotide sequence: TGTGCCACCAGTGATAGCAGTGAGGGGACGATAACTAACTATGGCTACACCTTC. Amino acids: CATSDSSEGTITNYGYTF.

The gene calls are TRBV19 and TRBJ1-5; 10 bases line up with TRBD1. There are 16 residues in the CDR3. Looked up from germline, CDR1 is LNHDA and CDR2 is SQIVND (reference sequence). V gave up 10 bases and J gave up 1 base; unmatched junction bases: 10. The CDR3 coding sequence is TGTGCCACCGCGGGACAGGGGTACAAGAGCAATCAGCCCCAGCATTTT. It encodes CATAGQGYKSNQPQHF.

The chain links TRBV10-3 to TRBJ2-1, with TRBD2 identical over 11 bases. The V segment lost 0 bases and the J segment 10 bases; nucleotides outside the gene matches: 2. The CDR3 loop spans 14 amino acids. Per the germline V gene, CDR1 is ENHRY and CDR2 is SYGVKD. The CDR3 loop reads CAISESTSGEEQFF. The DNA of the CDR3 is TGTGCCATCAGTGAGTCGACTAGCGGGGAGGAGCAGTTCTTC.

The chain links TRBV7-9 to TRBJ2-4; D ambiguous. CDR3 length: 16 amino acids. V was cut by 6 bases and J by 1 base, with 16 bases left in between. Per the germline V gene, CDR1 is SEHNR and CDR2 is FQNEAQ (reference sequence). The CDR3 DNA follows: TGTGCCAGCAGAAAGACGGACCCTTCGGCCAAAAACATTCAGTACTTC. Its protein product is CASRKTDPSAKNIQYF.

The rearrangement links TRBV20-1 to TRBJ1-2; D not certain. The germline gives CDR1 DFQATT, CDR2 SNEGSKA (reference sequence). The CDR3 has 10 amino acids. Trimming took off 6 bases at V and 8 bases at J, with 10 bases between the two ends. CDR3 region: CSAKIGGYTF. The CDR3 DNA reads as TGCAGTGCAAAAATCGGCGGCTACACCTTC.

This sequence joins TRBV18 and TRBJ2-1; no firm D call. The V gene lost 2 bases and the J gene lost 9 bases, with 5 bases spanning the gap. Germline V CDR1 and CDR2: KGHSH, LQKENI. CDR3 length: 11 residues. CDR3 DNA: TGTGCCAGCTCACCATCTTCTGAGCAGTTCTTC. As protein: CASSPSSEQFF.

This chain connects TRBV7-2 to TRBJ2-6; 9 bases match TRBD2. CDR1 SGHTA and CDR2 FQGNSA come from the germline V gene. Trimming at V came to 2 bases and at J to 3 bases, leaving 8 bases not matched to a gene. The CDR3 is 18 residues long. CDR3 sequence reads: CASSLLPSGIGGANVLTF. CDR3 nucleotides: TGTGCCAGCAGCTTACTCCCTAGCGGGATTGGTGGGGCCAACGTCCTGACTTTC.

The chain has TRBV2 and TRBJ1-5, with D tentatively TRBD1 (6 bases). The CDR3 sequence is 13 residues long. Germline CDR1 SNHLY, CDR2 FYNNEI. Between the trimmed V and J ends, which lost 4 bases and 4 bases, there was a span of 8 bases. CDR3 DNA: TGTGCCAGCAGTGCAGGGGCAAATCAGCCCCAGCATTTT. Its protein product is CASSAGANQPQHF.

The chain has TRBV27 and TRBJ2-7; D call uncertain. The CDR3 is made up of 13 amino acids. V lost 10 bases and J 4 bases, leaving 17 bases between the germline ends. The germline V gene encodes CDR1 MNHEY and CDR2 SMNVEV (reference sequence). The CDR3 region is CATKGPRAYEQYF. The CDR3 DNA reads as TGTGCCACCAAAGGTCCACGAGCGTACGAGCAGTACTTC.